Shown below are 22 T cell receptor beta chains from a single sample sequenced in a study of blood T cell repertoires in COVID-19. Repertoires were generated with immunoSEQ multiplex PCR, while TCRdb's copy carries only in-frame clones and drops some. The data hold roughly 260,000 clones, with about 89% observed a single time. Sequences were obtained from peripheral blood. The receptors derive from a woman aged 45 to 65 with acute or convalescent COVID-19.

This clone was counted between two and nine times. The gene calls are TRBV29-1 and TRBJ1-1; a possible D gene is TRBD1 (5 bases). V was shortened by 2 bases and J by 0 bases, with 10 bases between the two germline ends. This CDR3 region has 14 residues. CDR1 is SQVTM, CDR2 ANQGSEA, per germline. CDR3 DNA sequence: TGCAGCGTTGAAACCTCCAGGGTGAACACTGAAGCTTTCTTT. Its protein is CSVETSRVNTEAFF.

This sequence joins TRBV7-9 and TRBJ2-1; TRBD2 matches 13 bases. The V segment lost 0 bases and the J segment 8 bases; nucleotides outside the gene matches: 13. The CDR3 is made up of 19 amino acids. From germline, CDR1 is SEHNR and CDR2 FQNEAQ (reference sequence). CDR3 region: CASSLAARTSGSGTHEQFF. CDR3 in DNA: TGTGCCAGCAGCTTAGCCGCCCGGACTAGCGGGAGTGGTACTCATGAGCAGTTCTTC.

The chain links TRBV18 to TRBJ1-4; D may be TRBD1 (6 bases). Germline CDR1 and CDR2: KGHSH and LQKENI. CDR3 size: 16 residues. The V end lost 1 base, the J end lost 0 bases, and 9 bases lay between the germline ends. The CDR3 DNA is TGTGCCAGCTCACCACAGGGGGTTACAACTAATGAAAAACTGTTTTTT. This translates into CASSPQGVTTNEKLFF.

V gene TRBV6-5 combines with J gene TRBJ1-2; possible D gene TRBD1, 5 bases. The CDR3 is made up of 14 amino acids. Per the germline V gene, CDR1 is MNHEY and CDR2 is SVGAGI. V lost 0 bases and J 7 bases, leaving 12 bases between the germline ends. The CDR3 nucleotides are TGTGCCAGCAGTTACTCGATTGGGGGAGGTGGCTACACCTTC. Translating it yields CASSYSIGGGGYTF.

The chain couples TRBV28 to TRBJ2-7; 9 bases line up with TRBD2. Per the germline V gene, CDR1 is MDHEN and CDR2 is SYDVKM. With 4 bases clipped from V and 6 bases from J, the junction kept 7 bases outside the gene matches. This CDR3 has 14 residues. As DNA, the CDR3 is TGTGCCAGCAGTTCCTGGACTAGCGCCCTCGAGCAGTACTTC. Its translation: CASSSWTSALEQYF.

This rearrangement joins TRBV18 to TRBJ2-5, with D uncertain. Trimming shortened V by 3 bases and J by 5 bases, and 10 bases separated the two germline ends. The CDR3 loop spans 13 amino acids. The germline V gene has CDR1 KGHSH and CDR2 LQKENI. Written as DNA, the CDR3 is TGTGCCAGCTCACCCATTGGGCACGAGACCCAGTACTTC. Protein product: CASSPIGHETQYF.

The CDR3 sequence: CASMEQSGQPQHF. CDR3 sequence (DNA): TGTGCCAGTATGGAACAGAGTGGGCAGCCCCAGCATTTT. The chain uses TRBV19 and TRBJ1-5, with D unclear. Trimming stripped 7 bases from V and 7 bases from J, with 14 bases between. The CDR3 has 13 residues. Germline CDR1 is LNHDA and CDR2 is SQIVND (reference sequence). The full variable domain, rest sourced from reference TRBV19 and TRBJ1-5, is DGGITQSPKYLFRKEGQNVTLSCEQNLNHDAMYWYRQDPGQGLRLIYYSQIVNDFQKGDIAEGYSVSREKKESFPLTVTSAQKNPTAFYLCASMEQSGQPQHFGDGTRLSIL.

The chain combines TRBV9 with TRBJ2-2, with D perhaps TRBD2 (6 bases). This CDR3 is 16 amino acids long. V shed 0 bases and J shed 4 bases, with 13 bases lying between them. Germline V gene sequence: CDR1 SGDLS, CDR2 YYNGEE. CDR3 sequence (DNA): TGTGCCAGCAGCGTAGCTATCGGGGGATCCACCGGGGAGCTGTTTTTT. This gives the protein CASSVAIGGSTGELFF.

The V call is TRBV28, the J call TRBJ2-5; 9 nucleotides match TRBD1. The CDR3 is made up of 16 amino acids. Germline loops: CDR1 MDHEN, CDR2 SYDVKM. J gave up 5 bases and V 5 bases, and 12 bases lay outside the gene matches. CDR3 in DNA: TGTGCCAGCAGTCCACCTCCGGGACAGGGCGGGGAGACCCAGTACTTC. This translates into CASSPPPGQGGETQYF.

The chain joins TRBV7-2 to TRBJ1-5; D is unresolved. CDR3 length: 15 residues. CDR1 is SGHTA and CDR2 is FQGNSA in the germline V gene. The V gene lost 0 bases and the J gene lost 1 base, with 7 bases spanning the gap. The chain's CDR3 is CASSLAGGSNQPQHF. The DNA of the CDR3 is TGTGCCAGCAGCTTAGCGGGAGGGAGCAATCAGCCCCAGCATTTT.

The chain uses TRBV7-2 and TRBJ1-2, with D unclear. The CDR3 contains 13 residues. V was clipped by 1 base and J by 10 bases, with 13 bases between them. Germline V gives CDR1 SGHTA, CDR2 FQGNSA. The CDR3 DNA reads as TGTGCCAGCAGCTTAGTGCGCAGGCCGGCCTACACCTTC. Protein: CASSLVRRPAYTF. The full variable domain, in which reference TRBV7-2 and TRBJ1-2 provide the parts outside the CDR3, is GAGVSQSPSNKVTEKGKDVELRCDPISGHTALYWYRQSLGQGLEFLIYFQGNSAPDKSGLPSDRFSAERTGGSVSTLTIQRTQQEDSAVYLCASSLVRRPAYTFGSGTRLTVV.

The V gene is TRBV9, the J gene TRBJ2-2; D not certain. The CDR3 is 14 residues long. Germline V gives CDR1 SGDLS, CDR2 YYNGEE. Trimming stripped 6 bases from V and 8 bases from J, with 17 bases between. The CDR3 sequence is CASTTRQDSGELFF. The CDR3 DNA follows: TGTGCCAGCACCACCCGGCAGGATTCTGGGGAGCTGTTTTTT.

This clone was counted once. V and J are TRBV3-1 (or the pseudogene TRBV3-2) and TRBJ1-1; TRBD1 aligns across 7 bases. Germline CDR1 LGHDT, CDR2 YNNKEL (reference sequence). This CDR3 has 14 residues. V trimming: 3 bases; J trimming: 3 bases; junction bases outside the gene matches: 4. The CDR3 sequence: CASSQHRGYTEAFF. CDR3 in DNA: TGTGCCAGCAGCCAGCACAGGGGTTACACTGAAGCTTTCTTT.

The rearrangement joins TRBV21-1 to TRBJ2-7; TRBD1 is the table's D call and was not checked against the DNA. TRBV21-1 is marked as a pseudogene. CDR3 length: 13 amino acids. CDR3 sequence (DNA): TGTGCCAGCAGCAAAAAGTCAGGGTACGAGCAGTACTTC. As protein: CASSKKSGYEQYF.

The CDR3 is CAGRTGGNYGYTF. The CDR3 DNA reads as TGTGCCGGGAGGACAGGGGGCAACTATGGCTACACCTTC. The chain joins TRBV28 to TRBJ1-2; 11 positions agree with TRBD1. The V and J ends lost 11 bases and 2 bases, in that order; junction bases with no gene match: 4. The CDR3 contains 13 residues. Germline V gene lookup returns CDR1 MDHEN and CDR2 SYDVKM.

The chain combines TRBV7-2 with TRBJ1-1; D remains unclear. The V gene lost 2 bases and the J gene lost 6 bases, with 16 bases spanning the gap. Germline V gene data show CDR1 as SGHTA and CDR2 as FQGNSA. The CDR3 contains 15 residues. CDR3 bases: TGTGCCAGCAGCTTATTCTTGATCGGTAGTGCTGAAGCTTTCTTT. It yields the protein CASSLFLIGSAEAFF.

This chain uses TRBV19 with TRBJ1-5, with D maybe TRBD1 (5 bases). Germline loops: CDR1 LNHDA, CDR2 SQIVND (reference sequence). The CDR3 runs to 14 residues. Trimming took 3 bases from V and 8 from J, leaving 14 bases between them. CDR3 protein: CASSISRVGEPQHF. CDR3 nucleotides: TGTGCCAGTAGTATTTCCAGGGTGGGTGAGCCCCAGCATTTT.

This clone was picked up one time. This rearrangement joins TRBV7-9 to TRBJ2-3; 7 nucleotides match TRBD1. The germline V gene encodes CDR1 SEHNR and CDR2 FQNEAQ (reference sequence). CDR3 length: 15 amino acids. V gave up 5 bases and J gave up 0 bases; unmatched junction bases: 5. CDR3 sequence: CASSRQTGSTDTQYF. CDR3 nucleotide sequence: TGTGCCAGCAGCCGACAGACAGGGAGCACAGATACGCAGTATTTT. Looking up the rest from reference TRBV7-9 and TRBJ2-3 gives the full variable domain: DTGVSQNPRHKITKRGQNVTFRCDPISEHNRLYWYRQTLGQGPEFLTYFQNEAQLEKSRLLSDRFSAERPKGSFSTLEIQRTEQGDSAMYLCASSRQTGSTDTQYFGPGTRLTVL.

V gene TRBV6-2 or TRBV6-3 combines with J gene TRBJ2-7; TRBD2 agrees at 10 bases. Germline V gives CDR1 MNHEY, CDR2 SVGEGT. The trim removed 5 bases at V and 1 base at J, leaving 8 bases unmatched. The CDR3 covers 16 residues. CDR3 sequence: CASSRRPSGSSYEQYF. The CDR3 bases are TGTGCCAGCAGTCGCCGACCTAGCGGGAGTTCCTACGAGCAGTACTTC.

This clone came up once. The chain employs TRBV2 and TRBJ2-3; D remains unclear. From germline, CDR1 is SNHLY and CDR2 FYNNEI. V shed 4 bases and J shed 4 bases, with 9 bases lying between them. The CDR3 has 13 amino acids. The CDR3 loop reads CASSVKRPDTQYF. Written as DNA, the CDR3 is TGTGCCAGCAGTGTCAAGCGCCCAGATACGCAGTATTTT. Variable domain in full (rest from reference TRBV2 and TRBJ2-3): EPEVTQTPSHQVTQMGQEVILRCVPISNHLYFYWYRQILGQKVEFLVSFYNNEISEKSEIFDDQFSVERPDGSNFTLKIRSTKLEDSAMYFCASSVKRPDTQYFGPGTRLTVL.

DNA for the CDR3: TGTGCCAGCAGCCAACTACGACAGGGGTCCCACGAGCAGTACTTC. Residues: CASSQLRQGSHEQYF. The chain carries TRBV3-1 (or the pseudogene TRBV3-2) and TRBJ2-7; 8 nucleotides agree with TRBD1. CDR1 LGHDT and CDR2 YNNKEL come from the germline V gene (reference sequence). The CDR3 runs to 15 residues. Germline trimming cut 2 bases from V and 5 bases from J; bases unmatched to any gene: 8.

The chain employs TRBV19 and TRBJ1-5, with D hard to call. This CDR3 is 14 amino acids long. V shed 6 bases and J shed 0 bases, with 9 bases lying between them. CDR1 is LNHDA, CDR2 SQIVND, per germline (reference sequence). The CDR3 here is CASSFRDSNQPQHF. The CDR3 DNA follows: TGTGCCAGTAGCTTCCGGGATAGCAATCAGCCCCAGCATTTT. Using reference TRBV19 and TRBJ1-5 for the parts outside the CDR3, the full variable domain is DGGITQSPKYLFRKEGQNVTLSCEQNLNHDAMYWYRQDPGQGLRLIYYSQIVNDFQKGDIAEGYSVSREKKESFPLTVTSAQKNPTAFYLCASSFRDSNQPQHFGDGTRLSIL.